Listed below are T cell receptor beta chains from one sample, sequenced in a study of early T cells in non-severe SARS-CoV-2 infection. MiXCR, run by TCRdb on the 5' RACE reads, gives a single entry per CDR3 protein. The sample consists of around 70,000 distinct CDR3 sequences, 9% to 15% of them appearing once. Sequenced material: whole blood. Receptors were obtained from an adult who was a healthcare worker with PCR-confirmed SARS-CoV-2 infection or an uninfected control (not recorded which). Both conserved end residues are part of each CDR3. The D gene is left open where the match is weak. Size is omitted from some rows. Given values are once, few, many or a class for expanded clones.

D gene | J gene | V gene | clone size | CDR3 protein | CDR3 DNA
TRBD2 | TRBJ2-1 | TRBV27 | . | CASSSLAGGRSEQFF | TGTGCCAGCAGTTCTCTGGCGGGAGGGAGGTCTGAGCAGTTCTTC
. | TRBJ1-3 | TRBV19 | few | CASSIAGSSGNTIYF | TGTGCCAGTAGTATCGCCGGGAGCTCTGGAAACACCATATATTTT
. | TRBJ2-7 | TRBV28 | many | CASSLRDEQYF | TGTGCCAGCAGTTTAAGGGACGAGCAGTACTTC
. | TRBJ2-3 | TRBV11-2 | few | CASSLRGAGDTQYF | TGTGCCAGCAGCTTAAGGGGGGCAGGAGATACGCAGTATTTT
. | TRBJ2-3 | TRBV29-1 | . | CSYGADTQYF | TGCAGTTACGGGGCCGATACGCAGTATTTT
. | TRBJ1-6 | TRBV3-1 | . | CASSRGSPLHF | TGTGCCAGCAGCAGGGGTTCACCCCTCCACTTT
TRBD2 | TRBJ2-1 | TRBV24-1 | many | CATSVGLANGEQFF | TGTGCCACCAGTGTAGGACTAGCGAACGGTGAGCAGTTCTTC
TRBD1 | TRBJ2-7 | TRBV6-2/TRBV6-3 | many | CASSYGGQGSYEQYF | TGTGCCAGCAGTTACGGAGGACAGGGATCCTACGAGCAGTACTTC
. | TRBJ2-5 | TRBV7-3 | . | CASSGGRQETQYF | TGTGCCAGCAGCGGGGGTCGCCAAGAGACCCAGTACTTC
TRBD1 | TRBJ2-4 | TRBV5-1 | . | CASSTDRLTGIQYF | TGCGCCAGCAGCACGGACAGGTTGACGGGCATTCAGTACTTC
TRBD2 | TRBJ2-1 | TRBV3-1 | many | CASSPGGSSYNEQFF | TGTGCCAGCAGCCCGGGCGGGAGCTCCTACAATGAGCAGTTCTTC
. | TRBJ2-1 | TRBV7-3 | many | CASSLGGSYNEQFF | TGTGCCAGCAGCTTAGGGGGTTCCTACAATGAGCAGTTCTTC
. | TRBJ2-1 | TRBV24-1 | many | CATSDLLDRRNEQFF | TGTGCCACCAGTGATTTGCTCGACCGCCGCAATGAGCAGTTCTTC
. | TRBJ1-5 | TRBV25-1 | few | CASSDGRQPQHF | TGTGCCAGCAGTGATGGGCGTCAGCCCCAGCATTTT
TRBD2 | TRBJ2-1 | TRBV7-8 | many | CASSFRTSGIFNEQFF | TGTGCCAGCAGCTTCAGGACTAGCGGGATTTTCAATGAGCAGTTCTTC
TRBD2 | TRBJ2-3 | TRBV19 | many | CASSIGLAGGGATDTQYF | TGTGCCAGTAGTATCGGACTAGCGGGAGGAGGGGCCACAGATACGCAGTATTTT
. | TRBJ2-3 | TRBV7-9 | . | CATFETTDTQYF | TGTGCCACCTTTGAGACGACAGATACGCAGTATTTT
. | TRBJ2-7 | TRBV11-2 | many | CASSPGQGHYEQYF | TGTGCCAGCAGCCCGGGGCAGGGGCACTACGAGCAGTACTTC
. | TRBJ1-1 | TRBV20-1 | . | CSARKGGTEAFF | TGCAGTGCTAGGAAGGGCGGCACTGAAGCTTTCTTT
. | TRBJ2-3 | TRBV5-4 | . | CASSPWNVDTQYF | TGTGCCAGCAGCCCTTGGAACGTAGATACGCAGTATTTT
. | TRBJ2-1 | TRBV28 | . | CASSLGTSYNEQFF | TGTGCCAGCAGTTTAGGGACTTCCTACAATGAGCAGTTCTTC
. | TRBJ2-7 | TRBV27 | many | CASRSSGPEQYF | TGTGCCAGCCGAAGTTCGGGGCCTGAGCAGTACTTC
TRBD1 | TRBJ1-1 | TRBV20-1 | many | CSARPGTGRNTEAFF | TGCAGTGCTAGACCAGGGACAGGGCGGAACACTGAAGCTTTCTTT
TRBD1 | TRBJ2-6 | TRBV20-1 | many | CSASGQGSGANVLTF | TGCAGTGCTAGCGGACAGGGCTCTGGGGCCAACGTCCTGACTTTC
TRBD2 | TRBJ2-1 | TRBV6-5 | . | CASSKGLAGGNEQFF | TGTGCCAGCAGCAAGGGACTAGCGGGAGGGAATGAGCAGTTCTTC
TRBD2 | TRBJ2-7 | TRBV28 | many | CASSSAAGGSYEQYF | TGTGCCAGCAGCTCCGCGGCGGGAGGTTCCTACGAGCAGTACTTC
. | TRBJ2-1 | TRBV11-1 | many | CASSPQGSGYNEQFF | TGTGCCAGCAGCCCCCAGGGGTCGGGATACAATGAGCAGTTCTTC
. | TRBJ1-4 | TRBV12-3/TRBV12-4 | many | CASSLRGGEKLFF | TGTGCCAGCAGTCTCAGGGGAGGTGAAAAACTGTTTTTT
. | TRBJ2-7 | TRBV9 | many | CASRTALSYEQYF | TGTGCCAGCAGGACAGCTCTATCCTACGAGCAGTACTTC
. | TRBJ1-1 | TRBV3-1 | . | CARRGGSEAFF | TGTGCCAGAAGGGGGGGAAGTGAAGCTTTCTTT
TRBD2 | TRBJ2-2 | TRBV3-1 | many | CASSQEERLAGYAGELFF | TGTGCCAGCAGCCAAGAGGAGAGACTAGCAGGGTACGCCGGGGAGCTGTTTTTT
. | TRBJ1-1 | TRBV2 | many | CASSSGVNTEAFF | TGTGCCAGCAGTTCCGGGGTGAACACTGAAGCTTTCTTT
. | TRBJ2-7 | TRBV5-6 | many | CASSQGQVHYEQYF | TGTGCCAGCAGCCAGGGGCAGGTACACTACGAGCAGTACTTC